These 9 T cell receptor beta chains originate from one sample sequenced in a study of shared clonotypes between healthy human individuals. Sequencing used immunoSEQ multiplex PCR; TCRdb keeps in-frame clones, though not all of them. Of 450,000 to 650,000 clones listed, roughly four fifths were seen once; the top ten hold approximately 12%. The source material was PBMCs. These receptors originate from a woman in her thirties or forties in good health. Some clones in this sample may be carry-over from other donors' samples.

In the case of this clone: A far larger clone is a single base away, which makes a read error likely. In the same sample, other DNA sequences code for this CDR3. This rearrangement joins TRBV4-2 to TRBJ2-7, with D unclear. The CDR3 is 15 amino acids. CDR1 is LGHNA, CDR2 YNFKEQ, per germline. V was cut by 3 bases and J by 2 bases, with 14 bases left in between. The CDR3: CASSHNVETAYEQYF. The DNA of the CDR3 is TGTGCCAGCAGCCACAACGTTGAGACGGCCTACGAGCAGTACTTC.

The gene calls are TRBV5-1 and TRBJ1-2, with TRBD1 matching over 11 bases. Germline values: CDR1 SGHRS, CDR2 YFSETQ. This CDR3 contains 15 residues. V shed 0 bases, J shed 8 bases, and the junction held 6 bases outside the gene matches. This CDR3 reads CASSLDGQGARGYTF. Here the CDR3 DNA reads TGCGCCAGCAGCTTGGACGGACAGGGGGCGCGGGGCTACACCTTC.

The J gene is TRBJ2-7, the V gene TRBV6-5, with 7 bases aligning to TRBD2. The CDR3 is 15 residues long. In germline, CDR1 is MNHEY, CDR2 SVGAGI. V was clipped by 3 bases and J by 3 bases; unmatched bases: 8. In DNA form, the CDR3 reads TGTGCCAGCAGTTATCAGTCTAGCGGATACTACGAGCAGTACTTC. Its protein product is CASSYQSSGYYEQYF.

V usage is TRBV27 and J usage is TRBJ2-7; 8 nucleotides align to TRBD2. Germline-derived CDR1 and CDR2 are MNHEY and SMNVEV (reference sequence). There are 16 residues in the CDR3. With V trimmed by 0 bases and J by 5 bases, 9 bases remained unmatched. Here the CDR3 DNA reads TGTGCCAGCAGTTTATCCGATAGCGGGGTCCGCCACGAGCAGTACTTC. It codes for CASSLSDSGVRHEQYF.

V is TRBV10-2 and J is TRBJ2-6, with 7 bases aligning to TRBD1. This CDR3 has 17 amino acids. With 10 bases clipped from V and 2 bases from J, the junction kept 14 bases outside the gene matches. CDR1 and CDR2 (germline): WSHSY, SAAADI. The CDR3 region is CATKGVEGATGANVLTF. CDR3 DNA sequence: TGCGCCACCAAGGGTGTAGAGGGGGCTACTGGGGCCAACGTCCTGACTTTC.

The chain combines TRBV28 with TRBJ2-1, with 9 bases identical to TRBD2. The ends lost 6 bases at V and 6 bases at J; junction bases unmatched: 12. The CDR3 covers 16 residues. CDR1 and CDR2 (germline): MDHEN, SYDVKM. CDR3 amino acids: CASSPTRGGRANEQFF. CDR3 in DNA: TGTGCCAGCAGCCCAACAAGGGGCGGGAGGGCCAATGAGCAGTTCTTC. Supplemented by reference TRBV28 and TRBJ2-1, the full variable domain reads DVKVTQSSRYLVKRTGEKVFLECVQDMDHENMFWYRQDPGLGLRLIYFSYDVKMKEKGDIPEGYSVSREKKERFSLILESASTNQTSMYLCASSPTRGGRANEQFFGPGTRLTVL.

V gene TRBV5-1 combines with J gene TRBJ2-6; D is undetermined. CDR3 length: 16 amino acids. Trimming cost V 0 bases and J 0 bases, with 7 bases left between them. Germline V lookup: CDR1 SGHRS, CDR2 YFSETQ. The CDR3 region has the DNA TGCGCCAGCAGCTTGGGGGCGGACTCTGGGGCCAACGTCCTGACTTTC. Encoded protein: CASSLGADSGANVLTF.

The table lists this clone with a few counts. The CDR3: CASARDRVHEQYF. The CDR3 nucleotides read TGTGCCAGCGCAAGGGACAGGGTGCACGAGCAGTACTTC. The chain employs TRBV6-1 and TRBJ2-7, with 9 bases that match TRBD1. V lost 8 bases and J lost 5; bases outside the gene matches: 7. The length of the CDR3 is 13 residues. Germline CDR1 MNHNS, CDR2 SASEGT.

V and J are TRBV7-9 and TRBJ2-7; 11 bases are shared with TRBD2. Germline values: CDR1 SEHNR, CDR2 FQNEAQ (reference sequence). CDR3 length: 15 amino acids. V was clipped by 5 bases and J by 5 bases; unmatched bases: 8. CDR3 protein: CASSMGLAALDEQYF. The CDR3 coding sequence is TGTGCCAGCAGCATGGGACTAGCGGCCCTGGACGAGCAGTACTTC.